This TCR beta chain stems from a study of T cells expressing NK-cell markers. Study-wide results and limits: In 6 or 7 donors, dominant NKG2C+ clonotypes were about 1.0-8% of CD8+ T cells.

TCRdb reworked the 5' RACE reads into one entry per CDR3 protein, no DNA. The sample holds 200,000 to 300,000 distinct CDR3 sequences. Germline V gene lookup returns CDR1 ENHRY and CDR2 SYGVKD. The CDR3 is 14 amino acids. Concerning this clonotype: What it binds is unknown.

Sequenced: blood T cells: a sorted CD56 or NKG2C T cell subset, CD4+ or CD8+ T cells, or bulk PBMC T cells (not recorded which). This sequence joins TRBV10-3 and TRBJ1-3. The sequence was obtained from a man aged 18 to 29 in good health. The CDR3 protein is CAISEWETGNTIYF.